The table lists the clone carrying this T cell receptor beta chain with a count of one. Generated by immunoSEQ multiplex PCR, the TCRdb table keeps only in-frame clones and is missing some. The sample has over 60,000 clones; 85% to 95% are singletons. Germline V gives CDR1 LNHDA, CDR2 SQIVND (reference sequence). The CDR3 has 15 amino acids. Trimming removed 4 bases from V and 1 base from J; junction bases left unmatched: 6. From the 120-subject validation cohort, which was separate from the roughly 610-subject first cohort, the donors were drawn. This record belongs to a study of cytomegalovirus exposure and HLA in healthy donors. Study-wide context: The 95 to 150 validation repertoires and the roughly 680 first-cohort repertoires shared a platform, a later analysis reported.

Specimen: PBMCs. The sequence was collected from a man aged 18 to 30 in good health and CMV-seronegative. This chain uses TRBV19 with TRBJ1-1; TRBD1 aligns across 7 bases. The CDR3 spells CASSTGQITNTEAFF. As DNA, the CDR3 is TGTGCCAGTAGTACGGGACAGATTACGAACACTGAAGCTTTCTTT.